This TCR beta chain is from a study of tumor-infiltrating lymphocytes in localized non-small cell lung cancer. General observations from the study: Different pieces of the same tissue were used for each assay. Tumors had more T cell infiltration than uninvolved lung, per TCRbeta sequencing and CD3 counts. No T-cell fraction difference was seen between IM1 and IM2 tumors. Available tissue quantity limited TCR sequencing to a patient subset.

Here immunoSEQ multiplex PCR was the method, and the copy in TCRdb shows in-frame clones only, minus some. Of some 30,000 clones listed, roughly 85% are singletons. Comment on this clone: The target antigen is unknown.

V trimming: 2 bases; J trimming: 0 bases; junction bases outside the gene matches: 3. This CDR3 contains 15 residues. CDR1 and CDR2 from the germline V gene are SGHDT and YYEEEE. Sample: lung tumor tissue. The gene calls are TRBV5-6 and TRBJ1-1; 8 bases map to TRBD1. The receptor was derived from a human donor with non-small cell lung cancer. The CDR3 DNA reads TGTGCCAGCAGCTTCGGACAGGGACTGAACACTGAAGCTTTCTTT. Its protein is CASSFGQGLNTEAFF.